One and the same sample provided the 31 T cell receptor beta chains below, sequenced in a study of Graves' ophthalmopathy and Graves' hyperthyroidism. Using RNA transcripts, the TCR beta CDR3 regions were amplified. Amplification began with first-round RT-PCR using HTBI primers, then second-round multiplex PCR was performed. TCRdb reprocessed the multiplex PCR reads with MiXCR, giving one entry per CDR3 protein. The sample carries about 1.1 million distinct CDR3 sequences, 35% to 40% recorded once. What was sequenced was peripheral blood or thyroid tissue (not recorded which). Receptors originate from an adult man with Graves' hyperthyroidism.

The V gene is TRBV7-2, the J gene TRBJ2-5; weak D call: TRBD1 (5 bases). The V gene's germline CDR1 is SGHTA and CDR2 FQGNSA. The CDR3 loop spans 14 amino acids. V lost 2 bases, J lost 5 bases, and 12 bases lay in between. The CDR3 DNA reads TGTGCCAGCAGCTTAAGGGGTTTCAGTGAGACCCAGTACTTC. It codes for CASSLRGFSETQYF.

This clonotype was recorded many times. The chain has TRBV29-1 and TRBJ1-1, with a possible D match to TRBD1 (6 bases). The CDR3 is 11 residues long. V was shortened by 6 bases and J by 6 bases, with 11 bases between the two germline ends. CDR1 SQVTM and CDR2 ANQGSEA come from the germline V gene. CDR3 in amino acids: CSVATGPEAFF. CDR3 in DNA: TGCAGCGTCGCCACAGGGCCTGAAGCTTTCTTT. The full variable domain, in which reference TRBV29-1 and TRBJ1-1 provide the parts outside the CDR3, is SAVISQKPSRDICQRGTSLTIQCQVDSQVTMMFWYRQQPGQSLTLIATANQGSEATYESGFVIDKFPISRPNLTFSTLTVSNMSPEDSSIYLCSVATGPEAFFGQGTRLTVV.

This clonotype was seen many times. The chain uses TRBV7-3 and TRBJ2-2, with 9 bases lining up with TRBD2. This CDR3 is 14 amino acids long. Germline CDR1 and CDR2: SGHTA and FQGTGA. V gave up 5 bases and J gave up 6 bases; unmatched junction bases: 4. CDR3 residues: CASSPRLAAGELFF. CDR3 in DNA: TGTGCCAGCAGCCCCAGACTAGCGGCCGGGGAGCTGTTTTTT.

The genes are TRBV5-1 and TRBJ2-2, with 15 bases aligning to TRBD2. This CDR3 is built from 19 residues. CDR1 is SGHRS and CDR2 is YFSETQ in the germline V gene. V gave up 4 bases and J gave up 7 bases; unmatched junction bases: 14. CDR3 bases: TGCGCCAGCAGCGAGCGACAAGACGGGACTAGCGGGAGGAACGGGGAGCTGTTTTTT. Its protein product is CASSERQDGTSGRNGELFF.

The chain carries TRBV20-1 and TRBJ1-2; D uncertain. The V and J ends lost 6 bases and 4 bases respectively, with 15 bases between them. CDR1 and CDR2 from the germline V gene are DFQATT and SNEGSKA (reference sequence). The CDR3 consists of 13 residues. The CDR3 here is CSAKEGNSYGYTF. The CDR3 bases are TGCAGTGCCAAAGAAGGGAATAGCTATGGCTACACCTTC.

This clonotype was observed a few times. This chain links TRBV11-2 with TRBJ2-2; 9 bases are shared with TRBD2. With V trimmed by 5 bases and J by 4 bases, 11 bases remained unmatched. CDR1 and CDR2 (germline): SGHAT, FQNNGV. This CDR3 is built from 17 residues. The CDR3 coding sequence is TGTGCCAGCAGCGCAGGACTAGCGATTCCTATCACCGGGGAGCTGTTTTTT. Its protein product is CASSAGLAIPITGELFF.

This chain uses TRBV3-1 with TRBJ1-4; 7 bases fit TRBD1. CDR1 is LGHDT, CDR2 YNNKEL, per germline (reference sequence). The V and J ends lost 5 bases and 8 bases, in that order; junction bases with no gene match: 5. The CDR3 loop spans 13 amino acids. This CDR3 reads CASSSGTVEKLFF. The DNA for the CDR3 is TGTGCCAGCAGCAGTGGGACAGTAGAAAAACTGTTTTTT.

This clonotype has ten or more counts. The chain joins TRBV10-3 to TRBJ1-5, with 9 bases lining up with TRBD1. The CDR3 consists of 14 residues. The V gene's germline CDR1 is ENHRY and CDR2 SYGVKD. J gave up 6 bases and V 2 bases, and 2 bases lay outside the gene matches. For the CDR3, the DNA is TGTGCCATCAGTGAGACAGGGGGCTCTCAGCCCCAGCATTTT. Translating gives CAISETGGSQPQHF.

The chain links TRBV7-8 to TRBJ2-2, with D maybe TRBD1 (5 bases). Trimming took 4 bases from V and 4 from J, leaving 13 bases between them. Germline assignment: CDR1 SGHVS and CDR2 FQNEAQ. This CDR3 contains 15 residues. CDR3 sequence (DNA): TGTGCCAGCAGCTCAGATCCAGGGATCACCGGGGAGCTGTTTTTT. This gives the protein CASSSDPGITGELFF.

As concerns this clonotype: One base away lies a much larger clone, so this may be a sequencing read error. As DNA, the CDR3 is TGTGCCAGCAGCCAAACAGAGGAGACCCAGTACTTC. Its protein is CASSQTEETQYF. This chain joins TRBV7-9 and TRBJ2-5, with no clear D. From germline, CDR1 is SEHNR and CDR2 FQNEAQ (reference sequence). Trimming took 5 bases from V and 5 from J, leaving 9 bases between them. This CDR3 has 12 amino acids.

The V and J genes are TRBV10-3 and TRBJ1-1; the D gene is possibly TRBD1 (6 bases). Looked up from germline, CDR1 is ENHRY and CDR2 is SYGVKD. This CDR3 comprises 16 residues. The germline V and J ends were trimmed by 3 bases and 0 bases, with 14 bases remaining between them. The CDR3 DNA reads as TGTGCCATCAGTGATGGGACAAGGATGATGAACACTGAAGCTTTCTTT. It is translated as CAISDGTRMMNTEAFF.

This clonotype was observed a handful of times. The chain carries TRBV15 and TRBJ2-7, with D possibly matching TRBD1 (6 bases). This CDR3 region has 14 residues. V was pared by 5 bases and J by 2 bases, with 13 bases between. The germline V gene encodes CDR1 LNHNV and CDR2 YYDKDF (reference sequence). In DNA form, the CDR3 reads TGTGCCACCAGCCGGCCAGGGGCCCCCTACGAGCAGTACTTC. It specifies CATSRPGAPYEQYF. Full variable domain (remainder filled in from reference TRBV15 and TRBJ2-7): DAMVIQNPRYQVTQFGKPVTLSCSQTLNHNVMYWYQQKSSQAPKLLFHYYDKDFNNEADTPDNFQSRRPNTSFCFLDIRSPGLGDTAMYLCATSRPGAPYEQYFGPGTRLTVT.

Comments on this clonotype: A much larger clone is a single base away; this may be a read error. This chain links TRBV7-9 with TRBJ2-7; D remains unclear. Germline V gene data show CDR1 as SEHNR and CDR2 as FQNEAQ (reference sequence). The CDR3 extends over 14 amino acids. The CDR3: CVSSFDQRSYEQYF. The CDR3 DNA follows: TGTGTCAGCAGCTTCGATCAGAGATCCTACGAGCAGTACTTC.

Points on this clonotype: A much larger clone lies a single base off, so this may be a read error. The genes are TRBV20-1 and TRBJ2-5; 9 bases match TRBD1. The V and J ends lost 3 bases and 1 base, in that order; junction bases with no gene match: 12. This CDR3 has 17 residues. Germline V gives CDR1 DFQATT, CDR2 SNEGSKA (reference sequence). CDR3 in amino acids: CSASDPFGTGRQETQYF. The CDR3 nucleotides are TGCAGTGCTAGCGACCCCTTCGGGACAGGGCGCCAAGAGACCCAGTACTTC.

The genes are TRBV2 and TRBJ1-5, with D hard to call. Germline V CDR1 and CDR2: SNHLY, FYNNEI. V shed 2 bases and J shed 4 bases, with 6 bases lying between them. This CDR3 contains 13 residues. CDR3 in DNA: TGTGCCAGCAGTGAATCCCGGAATCAGCCCCAGCATTTT. Translated: CASSESRNQPQHF.

The sample holds many counts of this clonotype. This rearrangement joins TRBV7-6 to TRBJ1-1; maybe TRBD1 (6 bases). Looked up from germline, CDR1 is SGHVS and CDR2 is FNYEAQ. The CDR3 sequence is 15 residues long. Trimming stripped 5 bases from V and 0 bases from J, with 13 bases between. CDR3 nucleotide sequence: TGTGCCAGCAGCCCCGGACAGTTAATGAACACTGAAGCTTTCTTT. Translation: CASSPGQLMNTEAFF.

The chain combines TRBV11-3 with TRBJ1-2; D call uncertain. The CDR3 consists of 13 residues. From germline, CDR1 is SGHNT and CDR2 YENEEA. V lost 3 bases and J lost 4, with 9 bases in between. This chain's CDR3 is CASSFDGAYGYTF. The DNA of the CDR3 is TGTGCCAGCAGCTTTGACGGCGCCTATGGCTACACCTTC.

This clonotype was picked up a small number of times. The rearrangement joins TRBV7-3 to TRBJ2-5; the match to TRBD2 covers 7 bases. The CDR3 spans 16 residues. Germline CDR1 reads SGHTA; CDR2 reads FQGTGA. J gave up 5 bases and V 5 bases, and 14 bases lay outside the gene matches. CDR3 region: CASSPSRGRARETQYF. The CDR3, as DNA: TGTGCCAGCAGCCCAAGTCGTGGGAGGGCCCGGGAGACCCAGTACTTC.

This clonotype has a count of ten or more. This chain links TRBV5-6 with TRBJ1-1; the match to TRBD1 covers 9 bases. V shed 1 base and J 4 bases; nucleotides not matched to a gene: 8. The CDR3 length is 16 residues. Germline-derived CDR1 and CDR2 are SGHDT and YYEEEE. The CDR3 protein is CASSLLGQGPITEAFF. CDR3 bases: TGTGCCAGCAGCTTGTTGGGACAGGGCCCTATCACTGAAGCTTTCTTT.

This clonotype was counted at least ten times. The chain is built from TRBV11-2 and TRBJ2-2, with 7 bases that match TRBD1. CDR1 is SGHAT and CDR2 is FQNNGV in the germline V gene. V gave up 5 bases and J gave up 3 bases; unmatched junction bases: 6. The CDR3 loop spans 15 amino acids. CDR3 coding DNA: TGTGCCAGCAGCGTGGGGACAGTTGACACCGGGGAGCTGTTTTTT. Its translation is CASSVGTVDTGELFF.

On this clonotype: One end of the junction is discordant with germline, which a read error may explain. This CDR3 is CASSLKISLTSGYEQCF. CDR3 DNA: TGCGCCAGCAGCTTGAAGATCTCGTTGACTAGCGGCTACGAGCAGTGCTTC. This rearrangement joins TRBV5-1 to TRBJ2-7; TRBD2 aligns across 9 bases. Germline CDR1 SGHRS, CDR2 YFSETQ. The CDR3 is 17 residues long.

The V and J genes are TRBV27 and TRBJ2-5, with D tentatively TRBD1 (5 bases). The CDR3 consists of 13 residues. Germline lookup yields CDR1 MNHEY and CDR2 SMNVEV (reference sequence). The ends were cut back, 10 bases at V and 2 bases at J, with 14 bases in the middle. The CDR3 spells CATKQQGQETQYF. CDR3 coding DNA: TGTGCCACCAAGCAGCAGGGACAAGAGACCCAGTACTTC.

In this sample, this clonotype turned up a few times. This chain uses TRBV19 with TRBJ2-7, with 7 bases fitting TRBD1. V trimming: 4 bases; J trimming: 4 bases; junction bases outside the gene matches: 7. The germline V gene has CDR1 LNHDA and CDR2 SQIVND (reference sequence). The length of the CDR3 is 14 residues. This CDR3 reads CASSTSGTAYEQYF. In nucleotides, the CDR3 is TGTGCCAGTAGTACCTCCGGGACAGCTTACGAGCAGTACTTC.

This clonotype was seen only once. The rearrangement uses TRBV2 and TRBJ1-4; D unclear. V dropped 2 bases and J dropped 3 bases, with 13 bases sitting between them. CDR1 and CDR2 from the germline V gene are SNHLY and FYNNEI. The CDR3 totals 16 residues. The CDR3: CASSEIWAEANEKLFF. The CDR3 DNA reads TGTGCCAGCAGTGAAATTTGGGCAGAGGCTAATGAAAAACTGTTTTTT.

This clonotype has just a few counts. This chain connects TRBV7-2 to TRBJ2-7, with 10 positions matching TRBD1. V lost 6 bases, J lost 5 bases, and 7 bases stayed unmatched. The V gene's germline CDR1 is SGHTA and CDR2 FQGNSA. The CDR3 covers 14 residues. CDR3 loop: CASSFRDRGDEQYF. In DNA, the CDR3 is TGTGCCAGCAGTTTCCGGGACAGGGGAGACGAGCAGTACTTC.

This clonotype was detected a few times. The genes are TRBV3-1 and TRBJ1-1, with D unresolved. This CDR3 region has 11 residues. Germline-derived CDR1 and CDR2 are LGHDT and YNNKEL (reference sequence). With 0 bases removed from V and 7 bases from J, the gap between germline ends came to 3 bases. The CDR3 is CASSQDGEAFF. CDR3 DNA: TGTGCCAGCAGCCAAGATGGTGAAGCTTTCTTT.

The table lists this clonotype with a few counts. The chain carries TRBV12-3 or TRBV12-4 and TRBJ2-7; maybe TRBD2 (6 bases). Trimming stripped 4 bases from V and 0 bases from J, with 13 bases between. The CDR3 loop spans 15 amino acids. CDR3 loop: CASSSLALPSYEQYF. The CDR3 coding sequence is TGTGCCAGCAGTTCCCTAGCGCTCCCCTCCTACGAGCAGTACTTC.

This clonotype came up a few times. The rearrangement links TRBV6-5 to TRBJ1-2; D is perhaps TRBD1 (5 bases). The CDR3 loop spans 12 amino acids. Germline-derived CDR1 and CDR2 are MNHEY and SVGAGI. The germline V and J ends were trimmed by 6 bases and 7 bases, with 12 bases remaining between them. CDR3: CASSLLGGGYTF. The CDR3 DNA follows: TGTGCCAGCAGCTTACTCGGGGGTGGCTACACCTTC.

This clonotype was detected ten times or more. The chain is built from TRBV7-2 and TRBJ2-7; 8 nucleotides match TRBD1. The germline gives CDR1 SGHTA, CDR2 FQGNSA. The CDR3 has 15 residues. Germline trimming cut 0 bases from V and 2 bases from J; bases unmatched to any gene: 3. CDR3 coding DNA: TGTGCCAGCAGCTTAGCGGGGACAGGTACCTACGAGCAGTACTTC. Its protein is CASSLAGTGTYEQYF.

This clonotype was observed many times. J is TRBJ1-5 and V is TRBV12-3 or TRBV12-4, with D hard to call. V lost 4 bases and J 3 bases, leaving 10 bases between the germline ends. CDR3 length: 14 residues. The CDR3 DNA follows: TGTGCCAGCAGTTGGACCAATATCAATCAGCCCCAGCATTTT. It codes for CASSWTNINQPQHF.

This clonotype was found many times. This chain uses TRBV18 with TRBJ2-7; possibly TRBD1 for D (6 bases). The germline V and J ends were trimmed by 6 bases and 3 bases, with 15 bases remaining between them. Germline CDR1 KGHSH, CDR2 LQKENI. The CDR3 length is 14 residues. CDR3 loop: CASSPDRSHYEQYF. The CDR3 DNA follows: TGTGCCAGCTCGCCCGACAGGTCACACTACGAGCAGTACTTC.